A selection of T cell receptor beta chains follows, all from one sample in a study of blood T cell repertoires in COVID-19. Sequencing was performed with immunoSEQ multiplex PCR; in TCRdb, only in-frame clones are kept and a portion is missing. This sample has more than 90,000 clones; over 70% occur once, and the top ten carry around 4.1%. Sample: peripheral blood. These receptors were taken from a man between 60 and 75 years old with acute or convalescent COVID-19. The CDR3 runs from the conserved cysteine through the conserved F or W. A D gene is named only where the DNA matches it firmly. Part of the rows lack a size; the others show once, few, many or a class for expanded clones.

clone size	CDR3 length	J gene	V gene	D gene	CDR3 protein	CDR3 DNA
few	14	TRBJ2-3	TRBV29-1	NA	CSVWAGGPTDTQYF	TGCAGCGTTTGGGCGGGCGGACCCACAGATACGCAGTATTTT
NA	18	TRBJ2-3	TRBV24-1	TRBD2	CATSDSPTGLAGTDTQYF	TGTGCCACCAGTGATTCACCCACGGGACTAGCGGGCACAGATACGCAGTATTTT
NA	16	TRBJ1-4	TRBV6-1	NA	CASSGSPGLASEKLFF	TGTGCCAGCAGTGGATCCCCAGGGCTCGCTAGTGAAAAACTGTTTTTT
NA	12	TRBJ2-1	TRBV7-9	TRBD2	CASRLGLREQFF	TGTGCCAGCAGATTGGGACTACGAGAGCAGTTCTTC
NA	14	TRBJ1-1	TRBV9	NA	CASSATGVGTEAFF	TGTGCCAGCAGCGCCACGGGGGTGGGCACTGAAGCTTTCTTT
NA	14	TRBJ1-2	TRBV18	TRBD1	CASSPGQGTEGYTF	TGTGCCAGCTCACCGGGACAGGGGACCGAAGGCTACACCTTC
NA	14	TRBJ1-1	TRBV30	TRBD1	CAWRPQGARTEAFF	TGTGCCTGGAGACCACAGGGGGCGCGCACTGAAGCTTTCTTT
NA	14	TRBJ1-1	TRBV6-4	NA	CASSDSSRGTEAFF	TGTGCCAGCAGTGACTCGAGCAGAGGGACTGAAGCTTTCTTT
NA	15	TRBJ2-1	TRBV10-2	NA	CASTRGGFEYNEQFF	TGCGCCAGCACAAGGGGCGGCTTTGAGTACAATGAGCAGTTCTTC
once	14	TRBJ2-7	TRBV4-1	TRBD1	CASSSGQGALEQYF	TGCGCCAGCAGCTCTGGACAGGGGGCACTCGAGCAGTACTTC
NA	15	TRBJ2-5	TRBV11-2	NA	CASSLFRGNRETQYF	TGTGCCAGCAGCTTATTCCGGGGGAACCGGGAGACCCAGTACTTC
NA	20	TRBJ2-3	TRBV3-1/TRBV3-2	TRBD2	CASSKNKGLAGETHTDTQYF	TGTGCCAGCAGCAAGAACAAAGGACTAGCGGGAGAAACTCACACAGATACGCAGTATTTT
NA	14	TRBJ1-1	TRBV28	NA	CASSSGSLGPEAFF	TGTGCCAGCAGTTCCGGGTCCCTGGGGCCTGAAGCTTTCTTT
NA	16	TRBJ2-1	TRBV5-1	NA	CASSYQGIDLNNEQFF	TGCGCCAGCAGCTACCAAGGAATCGACTTAAACAATGAGCAGTTCTTC
NA	14	TRBJ2-3	TRBV19	NA	CASRDTSGTDTQYF	TGTGCCAGTCGGGACACCTCAGGCACAGATACGCAGTATTTT
NA	18	TRBJ2-3	TRBV10-3	TRBD2	CAISESASGNPSTDTQYF	TGTGCCATCAGTGAGTCCGCTAGCGGGAACCCTAGCACAGATACGCAGTATTTT
NA	12	TRBJ2-1	TRBV30	NA	CAWRGLNNEQFF	TGTGCCTGGAGAGGACTCAACAATGAGCAGTTCTTC
NA	15	TRBJ1-4	TRBV9	NA	CASSVGPSLNEKLFF	TGTGCCAGCAGCGTAGGGCCAAGTCTTAATGAAAAACTGTTTTTT
NA	13	TRBJ1-2	TRBV24-1	NA	CATSEEGEYGYTF	TGTGCCACCAGTGAGGAAGGGGAATATGGCTACACCTTC
NA	15	TRBJ1-5	TRBV18	TRBD1	CASSRDRGPHQPQHF	TGTGCCAGCTCACGGGACAGGGGCCCCCATCAGCCCCAGCATTTT
NA	15	TRBJ2-4	TRBV3-1/TRBV3-2	NA	CASSLHREWWNIQYF	TGTGCCAGCAGCCTTCACAGGGAGTGGTGGAACATTCAGTACTTC
NA	18	TRBJ1-6	TRBV9	TRBD1	CASSERDRSDSYNSPLHF	TGTGCCAGCAGCGAGCGGGACAGGTCAGATTCCTATAATTCACCCCTCCACTTT
NA	13	TRBJ2-5	TRBV5-1	NA	CASSLGRRETQYF	TGCGCCAGCAGCTTGGGCCGCAGGGAGACCCAGTACTTC
NA	15	TRBJ1-2	TRBV19	NA	CASIAGTRDTYGYTF	TGTGCCAGTATCGCCGGGACTCGGGATACCTATGGCTACACCTTC
NA	16	TRBJ1-1	TRBV4-2	NA	CASSQGSGALEGEAFF	TGTGCCAGCAGCCAAGGGTCAGGGGCATTAGAGGGTGAAGCTTTCTTT
NA	16	TRBJ1-4	TRBV7-9	TRBD1	CASSSTGGFLNEKLFF	TGTGCCAGCAGCTCGACAGGGGGCTTCCTCAATGAAAAACTGTTTTTT
NA	14	TRBJ2-1	TRBV6-4	TRBD2	CASSWTSGSNEQFF	TGTGCCAGCAGTTGGACTAGCGGGAGCAATGAGCAGTTCTTC
NA	12	TRBJ1-2	TRBV28	NA	CASGSLVDGYTF	TGTGCCAGCGGAAGTCTAGTTGATGGCTACACCTTC
NA	18	TRBJ2-6	TRBV24-1	NA	CATSDSTEQSSGANVLTF	TGTGCCACCAGTGACTCGACAGAGCAGAGCTCTGGGGCCAACGTCCTGACTTTC
NA	15	TRBJ1-5	TRBV19	TRBD1	CASSLGQGPNQPQHF	TGTGCCAGTAGTTTAGGACAGGGACCAAATCAGCCCCAGCATTTT
NA	13	TRBJ2-1	TRBV12-3/TRBV12-4	TRBD2	CASSLAGLREQFF	TGTGCCAGCAGTTTAGCGGGACTACGGGAGCAGTTCTTC
NA	14	TRBJ2-1	TRBV7-2	NA	CASSLSWQGNEQFF	TGTGCCAGCAGCTTATCTTGGCAGGGCAATGAGCAGTTCTTC
NA	16	TRBJ1-1	TRBV18	NA	CASSLDRVTPPGEAFF	TGTGCCAGCTCACTCGACCGGGTCACACCCCCCGGTGAAGCTTTCTTT